This T cell receptor (beta chain) is from a study of shared clonotypes between healthy human individuals. Across the study: Three plates each covered CD4 naive and memory; CD8 naive two, CD8 memory one.

Produced via immunoSEQ multiplex PCR; TCRdb's table is partial and in-frame only. The table lists approximately 1,000,000 clones, around three quarters of them singletons. Germline lookup yields CDR1 SEHNR and CDR2 FQNEAQ (reference sequence). The CDR3 is 13 residues long. The V segment lost 8 bases and the J segment 8 bases; nucleotides outside the gene matches: 5. Sequenced: memory CD4+ T cells from PBMCs. Subset defined: CD45RA-negative fraction. This chain uses TRBV7-9 with TRBJ2-1, with 11 bases fitting TRBD2. The source is a man aged 18-30 years in good health. Some clones in this sample may be carry-over from other donors' samples. The CDR3 region is CASRTSGSYEQFF. Written as DNA, the CDR3 is TGTGCCAGCCGAACTAGCGGGAGTTATGAGCAGTTCTTC.